Below, one T cell receptor (beta chain) is given with its context. No antigen is known for it. Treatment described: some 20 received Ad26.COV2.S at low or high dose, single or two shots; 5 received placebo; per-sample allocation not given. Sampling took place 63 days after the first vaccine or placebo injection. Built on an Ad26 vector, the vaccine expressed Wuhan-strain SARS-CoV-2 spike. This entry comes from a study of Ad26.COV2.S vaccination and SARS-CoV-2 variants. Whole-study context: The Ad26.COV2.S arm of the COV1001 trial was where the donor was placed. Study observations and caveats: With respect to non-spike TCR breadth, vaccine and placebo recipients were similar. Substantial response breadth was reportedly seen for spike-specific CD8+ and CD4+ T cells after vaccination.

Method: immunoSEQ multiplex PCR; TCRdb's copy keeps in-frame clones and lacks some. The top ten hold 9.5% to 15% of the sample, which has 510,000 or so clones, roughly nine tenths seen once. The sequencing here drew on peripheral blood, taken in a trial of Ad26.COV2.S vaccine versus placebo. The sequence was obtained from a person aged 18-65 years who received the Ad26.COV2.S COVID-19 vaccine or a placebo.

The CDR3 coding sequence is TGTGCCATTATTCGCGGAATGGCGAGCAATCAGCCCCAGCATTTT. Translation gives CAIIRGMASNQPQHF. The chain employs TRBV27 and TRBJ1-5, with D uncertain. The V and J ends lost 10 bases and 1 base respectively, with 17 bases between them. Germline V CDR1 and CDR2: MNHEY, SMNVEV (reference sequence). The CDR3 totals 15 residues.